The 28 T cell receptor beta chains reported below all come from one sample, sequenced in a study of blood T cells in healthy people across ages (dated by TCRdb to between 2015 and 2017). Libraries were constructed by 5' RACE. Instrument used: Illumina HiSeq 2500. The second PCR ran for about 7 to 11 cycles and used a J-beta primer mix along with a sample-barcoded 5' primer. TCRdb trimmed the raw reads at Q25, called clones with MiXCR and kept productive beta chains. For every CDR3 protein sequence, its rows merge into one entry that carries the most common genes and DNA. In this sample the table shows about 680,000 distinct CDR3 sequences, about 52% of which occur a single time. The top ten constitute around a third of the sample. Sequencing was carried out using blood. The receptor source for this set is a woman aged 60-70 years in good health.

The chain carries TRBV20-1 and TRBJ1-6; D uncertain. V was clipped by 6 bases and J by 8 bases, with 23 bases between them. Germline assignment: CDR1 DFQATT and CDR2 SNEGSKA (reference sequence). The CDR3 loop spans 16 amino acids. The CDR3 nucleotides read TGCAGTGCAAACCTGTTTTCCCAAGTAGATGATTCACCCCTCCACTTT. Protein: CSANLFSQVDDSPLHF.

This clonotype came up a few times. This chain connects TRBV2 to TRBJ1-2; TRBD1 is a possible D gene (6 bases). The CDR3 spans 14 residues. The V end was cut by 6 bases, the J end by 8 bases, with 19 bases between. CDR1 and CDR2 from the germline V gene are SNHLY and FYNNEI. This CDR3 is CASRSSGGRGGYTF. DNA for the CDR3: TGTGCCAGCAGATCTTCGGGGGGCAGGGGCGGCTACACCTTC.

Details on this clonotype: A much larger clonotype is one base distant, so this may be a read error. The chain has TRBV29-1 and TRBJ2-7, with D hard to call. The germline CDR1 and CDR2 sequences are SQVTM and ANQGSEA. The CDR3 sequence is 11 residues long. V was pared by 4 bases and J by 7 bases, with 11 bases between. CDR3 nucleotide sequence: TGCAGCGTTGGCAGGATGGAAGAGCAGTACTTC. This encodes CSVGRMEEQYF.

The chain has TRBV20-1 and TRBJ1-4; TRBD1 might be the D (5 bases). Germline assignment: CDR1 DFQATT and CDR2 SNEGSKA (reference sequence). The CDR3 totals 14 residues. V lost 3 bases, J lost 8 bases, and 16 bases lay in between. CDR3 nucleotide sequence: TGCAGTGCTAGTCGGGGCTCCTCAGGAGAAAAACTGTTTTTT. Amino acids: CSASRGSSGEKLFF.

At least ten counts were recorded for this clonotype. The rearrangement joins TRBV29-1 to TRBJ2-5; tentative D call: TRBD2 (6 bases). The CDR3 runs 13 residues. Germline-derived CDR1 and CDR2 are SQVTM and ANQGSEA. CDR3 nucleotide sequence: TGCACCGCGCGGGGAAACCTCCAAGAGACCCAGTACTTC. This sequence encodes CTARGNLQETQYF.

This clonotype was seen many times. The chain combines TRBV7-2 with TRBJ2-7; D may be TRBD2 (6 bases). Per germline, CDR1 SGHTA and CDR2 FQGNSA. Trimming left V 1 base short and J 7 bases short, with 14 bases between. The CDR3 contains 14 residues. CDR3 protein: CASSLEWEVGEQYF. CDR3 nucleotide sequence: TGTGCCAGCAGCTTAGAGTGGGAGGTAGGAGAGCAGTACTTC.

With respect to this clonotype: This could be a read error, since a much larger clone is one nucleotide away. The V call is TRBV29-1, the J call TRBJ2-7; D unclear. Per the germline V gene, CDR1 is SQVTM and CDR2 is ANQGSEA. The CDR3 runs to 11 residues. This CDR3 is CSVVEGYDQYF. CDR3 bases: TGCAGCGTGGTGGAAGGGTACGATCAGTACTTC.

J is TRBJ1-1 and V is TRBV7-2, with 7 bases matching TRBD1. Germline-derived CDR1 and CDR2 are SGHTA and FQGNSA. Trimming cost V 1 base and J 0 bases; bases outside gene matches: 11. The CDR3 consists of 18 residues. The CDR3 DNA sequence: TGTGCCAGCAGCTTAGTTGGTCTAGGGGGCGCTATGAACACTGAAGCTTTCTTT. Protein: CASSLVGLGGAMNTEAFF.

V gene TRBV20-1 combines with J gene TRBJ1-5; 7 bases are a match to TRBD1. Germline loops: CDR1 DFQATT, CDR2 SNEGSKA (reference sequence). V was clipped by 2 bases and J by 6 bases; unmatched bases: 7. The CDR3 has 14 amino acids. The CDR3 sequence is CSARRQGDAQPQHF. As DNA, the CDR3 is TGCAGTGCTAGACGCCAGGGGGACGCTCAGCCCCAGCATTTT.

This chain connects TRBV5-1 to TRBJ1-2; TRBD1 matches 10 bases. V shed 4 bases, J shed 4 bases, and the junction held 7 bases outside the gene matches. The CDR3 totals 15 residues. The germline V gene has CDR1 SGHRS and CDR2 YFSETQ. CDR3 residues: CASSRGQGNGYGYTF. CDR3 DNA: TGCGCCAGCAGCCGGGGACAGGGGAACGGCTATGGCTACACCTTC.

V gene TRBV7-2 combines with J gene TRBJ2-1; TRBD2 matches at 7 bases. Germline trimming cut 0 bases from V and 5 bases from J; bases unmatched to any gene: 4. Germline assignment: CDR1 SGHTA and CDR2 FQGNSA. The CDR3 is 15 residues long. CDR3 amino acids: CASSLAGGKNNEQFF. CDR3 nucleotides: TGTGCCAGCAGCTTAGCGGGAGGGAAAAACAATGAGCAGTTCTTC.

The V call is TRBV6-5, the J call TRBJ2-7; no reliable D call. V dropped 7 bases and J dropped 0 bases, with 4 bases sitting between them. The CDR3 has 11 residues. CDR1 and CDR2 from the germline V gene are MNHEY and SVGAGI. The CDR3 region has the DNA TGTGCCAGCAAAAACTCCTACGAGCAGTACTTC. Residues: CASKNSYEQYF.

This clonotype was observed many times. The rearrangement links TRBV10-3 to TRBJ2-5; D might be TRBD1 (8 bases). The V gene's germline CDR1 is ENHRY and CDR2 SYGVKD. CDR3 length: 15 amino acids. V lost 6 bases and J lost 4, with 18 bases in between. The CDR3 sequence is CAIREQGVAGETQYF. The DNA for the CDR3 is TGTGCCATCAGGGAACAGGGGGTAGCGGGAGAGACCCAGTACTTC.

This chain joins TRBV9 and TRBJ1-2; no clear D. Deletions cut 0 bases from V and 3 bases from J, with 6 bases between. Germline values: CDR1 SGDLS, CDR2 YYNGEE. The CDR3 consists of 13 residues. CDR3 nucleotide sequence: TGTGCCAGCAGCGTAGGGAATTACTATGGCTACACCTTC. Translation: CASSVGNYYGYTF.

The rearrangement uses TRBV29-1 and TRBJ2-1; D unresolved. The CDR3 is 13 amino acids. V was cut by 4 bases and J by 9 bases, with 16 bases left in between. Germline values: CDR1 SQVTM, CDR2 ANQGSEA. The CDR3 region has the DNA TGCAGCGTTGGGTTGCTCTTTATGGGTGAGCAGTTCTTC. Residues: CSVGLLFMGEQFF.

CDR3 sequence: CASSGGFGYEQYF. For the CDR3, the DNA is TGTGCCAGCAGTGGGGGGTTCGGCTACGAGCAGTACTTC. This chain links TRBV7-2 with TRBJ2-7, with D possibly matching TRBD2 (6 bases). Germline V lookup: CDR1 SGHTA, CDR2 FQGNSA. V lost 6 bases, J lost 3 bases, and 12 bases lay in between. This CDR3 contains 13 residues. Full variable domain (rest looked up from reference TRBV7-2 and TRBJ2-7): GAGVSQSPSNKVTEKGKDVELRCDPISGHTALYWYRQSLGQGLEFLIYFQGNSAPDKSGLPSDRFSAERTGGSVSTLTIQRTQQEDSAVYLCASSGGFGYEQYFGPGTRLTVT.

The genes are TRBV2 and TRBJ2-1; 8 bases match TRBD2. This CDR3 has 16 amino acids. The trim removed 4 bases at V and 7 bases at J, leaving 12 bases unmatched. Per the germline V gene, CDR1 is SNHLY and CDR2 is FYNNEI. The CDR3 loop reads CASSGVGSSGQNEQFF. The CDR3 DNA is TGTGCCAGCAGTGGTGTGGGCTCTAGCGGGCAAAATGAGCAGTTCTTC.

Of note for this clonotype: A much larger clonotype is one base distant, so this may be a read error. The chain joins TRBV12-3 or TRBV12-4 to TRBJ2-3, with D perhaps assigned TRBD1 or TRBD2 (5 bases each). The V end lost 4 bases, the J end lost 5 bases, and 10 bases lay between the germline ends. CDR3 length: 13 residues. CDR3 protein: CASSWGFIDTQYF. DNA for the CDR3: TGTGCCAGCAGTTGGGGGTTCATAGATACGCAGTATTTT.

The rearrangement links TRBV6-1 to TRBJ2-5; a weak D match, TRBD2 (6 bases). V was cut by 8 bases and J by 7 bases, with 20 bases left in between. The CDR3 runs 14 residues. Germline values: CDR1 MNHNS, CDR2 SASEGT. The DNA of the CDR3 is TGTGCCAGCGGAACGACCGGGACTTGGGTGACCCAGTACTTC. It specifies CASGTTGTWVTQYF.

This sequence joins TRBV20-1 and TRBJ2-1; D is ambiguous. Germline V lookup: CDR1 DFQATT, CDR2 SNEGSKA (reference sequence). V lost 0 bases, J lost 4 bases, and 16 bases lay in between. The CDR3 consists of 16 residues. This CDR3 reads CSARDPRPVGYNEQFF. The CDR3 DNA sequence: TGCAGTGCTAGAGATCCTAGGCCTGTAGGGTACAATGAGCAGTTCTTC.

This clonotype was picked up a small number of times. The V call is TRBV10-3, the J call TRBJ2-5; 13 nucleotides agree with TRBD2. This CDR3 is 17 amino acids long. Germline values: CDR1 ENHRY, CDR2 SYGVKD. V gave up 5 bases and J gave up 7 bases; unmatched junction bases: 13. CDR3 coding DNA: TGTGCCATCAGTCCATCCGGGACTAGCGGGACCCAACGGACCCAGTACTTC. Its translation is CAISPSGTSGTQRTQYF.

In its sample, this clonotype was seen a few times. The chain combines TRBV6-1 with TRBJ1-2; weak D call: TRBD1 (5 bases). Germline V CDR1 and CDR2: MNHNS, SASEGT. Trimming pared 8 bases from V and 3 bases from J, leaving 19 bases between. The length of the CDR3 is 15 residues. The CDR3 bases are TGTGCCAGCGGAGGTACAGGACTAGTTTACTATGGCTACACCTTC. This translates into CASGGTGLVYYGYTF.

CDR3 residues: CASSEGQGDGYTF. The DNA for the CDR3 is TGCGCCAGCAGCGAGGGACAGGGTGATGGCTACACCTTC. This sequence joins TRBV5-1 and TRBJ1-2, with TRBD1 matching over 9 bases. The CDR3 contains 13 residues. CDR1 is SGHRS, CDR2 YFSETQ, per germline. Unmatched junction bases numbered 4, after V lost 4 bases and J lost 6 bases.

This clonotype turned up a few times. The DNA of the CDR3 is TGCGCCAGCAGCTCTGACTCCGGAATCAGGACTGAAGCTTTCTTT. Translated: CASSSDSGIRTEAFF. This chain links TRBV5-1 with TRBJ1-1; D uncertain. This CDR3 spans 15 amino acids. V lost 3 bases, J lost 5 bases, and 17 bases lay in between. Germline values: CDR1 SGHRS, CDR2 YFSETQ.

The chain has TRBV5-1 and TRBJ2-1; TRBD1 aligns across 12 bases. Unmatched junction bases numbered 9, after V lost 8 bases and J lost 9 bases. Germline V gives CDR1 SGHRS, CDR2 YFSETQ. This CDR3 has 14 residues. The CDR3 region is CASAPGQGASEQFF. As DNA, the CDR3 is TGCGCCAGTGCACCGGGACAGGGGGCGAGTGAGCAGTTCTTC.

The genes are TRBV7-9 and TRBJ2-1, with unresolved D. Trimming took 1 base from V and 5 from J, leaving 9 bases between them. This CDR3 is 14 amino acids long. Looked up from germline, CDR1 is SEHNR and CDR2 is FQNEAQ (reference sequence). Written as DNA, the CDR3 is TGTGCCAGCAGCTTAGGGCCCGGAAACAATGAGCAGTTCTTC. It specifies CASSLGPGNNEQFF.

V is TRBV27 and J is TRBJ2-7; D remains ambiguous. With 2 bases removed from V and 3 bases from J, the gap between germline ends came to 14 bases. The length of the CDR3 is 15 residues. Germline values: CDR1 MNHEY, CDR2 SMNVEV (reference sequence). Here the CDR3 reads CASSLVDGAVYEQYF. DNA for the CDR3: TGTGCCAGCAGTTTAGTGGACGGTGCCGTCTACGAGCAGTACTTC.

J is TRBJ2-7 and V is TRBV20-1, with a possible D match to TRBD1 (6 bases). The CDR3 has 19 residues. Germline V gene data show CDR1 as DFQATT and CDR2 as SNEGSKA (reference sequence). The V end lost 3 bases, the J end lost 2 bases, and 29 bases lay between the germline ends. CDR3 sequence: CSASRVTPGTKDFTYEQYF. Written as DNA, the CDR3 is TGCAGTGCTAGTCGGGTAACACCCGGGACAAAAGACTTTACCTACGAGCAGTACTTC.